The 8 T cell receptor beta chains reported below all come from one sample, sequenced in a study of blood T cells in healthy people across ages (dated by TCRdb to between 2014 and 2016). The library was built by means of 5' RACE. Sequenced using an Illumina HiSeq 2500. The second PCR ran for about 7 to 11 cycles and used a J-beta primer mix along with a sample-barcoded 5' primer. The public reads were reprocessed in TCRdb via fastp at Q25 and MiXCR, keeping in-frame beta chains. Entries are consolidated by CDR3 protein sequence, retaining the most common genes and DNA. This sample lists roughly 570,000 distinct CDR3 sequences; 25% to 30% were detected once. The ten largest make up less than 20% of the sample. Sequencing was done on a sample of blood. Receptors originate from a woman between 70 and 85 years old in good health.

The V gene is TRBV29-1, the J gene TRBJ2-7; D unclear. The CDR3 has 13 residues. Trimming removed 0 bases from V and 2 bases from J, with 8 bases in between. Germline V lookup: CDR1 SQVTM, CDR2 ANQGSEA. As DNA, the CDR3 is TGCAGCGTTGAAGATTCCCACCCCTACGAGCAGTACTTC. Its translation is CSVEDSHPYEQYF.

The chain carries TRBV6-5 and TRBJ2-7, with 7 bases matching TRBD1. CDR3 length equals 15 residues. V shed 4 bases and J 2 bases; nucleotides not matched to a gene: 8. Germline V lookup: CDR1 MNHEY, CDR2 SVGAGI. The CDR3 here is CASSSTGIEAYEQYF. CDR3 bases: TGTGCCAGCAGTTCGACAGGGATTGAGGCCTACGAGCAGTACTTC.

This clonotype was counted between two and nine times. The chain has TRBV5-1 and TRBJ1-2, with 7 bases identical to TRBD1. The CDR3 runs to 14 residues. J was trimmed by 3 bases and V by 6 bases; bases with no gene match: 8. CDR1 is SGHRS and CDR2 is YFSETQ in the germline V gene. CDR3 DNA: TGCGCCAGCACCCCAAAAGGGGGCGACTATGGCTACACCTTC. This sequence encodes CASTPKGGDYGYTF.

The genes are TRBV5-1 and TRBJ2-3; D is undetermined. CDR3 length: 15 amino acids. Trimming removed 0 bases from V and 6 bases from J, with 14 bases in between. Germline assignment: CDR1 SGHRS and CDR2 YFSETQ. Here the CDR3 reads CASSLELASPDTQYF. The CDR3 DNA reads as TGCGCCAGCAGCTTGGAATTAGCCTCACCCGATACGCAGTATTTT.

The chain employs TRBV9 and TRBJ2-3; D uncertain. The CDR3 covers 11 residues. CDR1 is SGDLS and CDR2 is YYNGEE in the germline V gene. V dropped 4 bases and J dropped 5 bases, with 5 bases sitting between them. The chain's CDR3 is CASSREDTQYF. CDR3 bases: TGTGCCAGCAGCCGTGAAGATACGCAGTATTTT. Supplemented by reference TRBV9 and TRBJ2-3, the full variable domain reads DSGVTQTPKHLITATGQRVTLRCSPRSGDLSVYWYQQSLDQGLQFLIQYYNGEERAKGNILERFSAQQFPDLHSELNLSSLELGDSALYFCASSREDTQYFGPGTRLTVL.

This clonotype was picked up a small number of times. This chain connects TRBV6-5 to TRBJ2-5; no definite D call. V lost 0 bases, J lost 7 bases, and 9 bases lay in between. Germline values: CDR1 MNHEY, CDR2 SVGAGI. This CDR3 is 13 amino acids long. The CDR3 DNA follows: TGTGCCAGCAGTTACTCTCGGTCGAGGACCCAGTACTTC. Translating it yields CASSYSRSRTQYF.

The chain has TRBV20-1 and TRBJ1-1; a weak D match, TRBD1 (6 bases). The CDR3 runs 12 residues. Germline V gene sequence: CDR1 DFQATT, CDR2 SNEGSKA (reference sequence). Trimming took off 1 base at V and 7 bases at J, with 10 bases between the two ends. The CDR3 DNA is TGCAGTGCTAGAGTGGGGGCGCTTGAAGCTTTCTTT. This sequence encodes CSARVGALEAFF.

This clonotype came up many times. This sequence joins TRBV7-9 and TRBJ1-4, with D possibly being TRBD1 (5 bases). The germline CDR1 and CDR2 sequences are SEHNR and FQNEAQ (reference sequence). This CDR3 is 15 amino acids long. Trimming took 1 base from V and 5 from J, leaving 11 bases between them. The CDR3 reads CASSLVGRVNEKLFF. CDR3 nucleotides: TGTGCCAGCAGCTTAGTTGGCAGGGTCAATGAAAAACTGTTTTTT.